This TCR beta chain was recorded in a study of blood T cell repertoires in COVID-19. Original handling: Amplification of reference gene primers provided the estimated nucleated cell counts. The table came from immunoSEQ multiplex PCR; TCRdb's copy has only in-frame clones and leaves some out. V and J calls and clone size are given by that table; D and trimming were obtained from the DNA. The table records around 200,000 clones, 80% to 90% of them present only once. Recruitment covered 25 or so US areas and drew participants whose ages spanned roughly 18 to 100 years. Recovery among Cohort 3 donors was established by two negative PCRs, clearance, or symptom resolution. This CDR3 region has 16 residues. CDR1 is SGHVS and CDR2 is FNYEAQ in the germline V gene. V lost 6 bases, J lost 1 base, and 8 bases stayed unmatched.

V gene TRBV7-6 combines with J gene TRBJ2-3; 9 nucleotides align to TRBD2. This sequence was found in a man between 35 and 55 years old who had recovered from COVID-19. The sequencing sample was made of PBMCs or T cells enriched from blood (not recorded which). CDR3 sequence reads: CASSTDWTSGTDTQYF. CDR3 coding DNA: TGTGCCAGCAGTACGGACTGGACTAGCGGCACAGATACGCAGTATTTT.